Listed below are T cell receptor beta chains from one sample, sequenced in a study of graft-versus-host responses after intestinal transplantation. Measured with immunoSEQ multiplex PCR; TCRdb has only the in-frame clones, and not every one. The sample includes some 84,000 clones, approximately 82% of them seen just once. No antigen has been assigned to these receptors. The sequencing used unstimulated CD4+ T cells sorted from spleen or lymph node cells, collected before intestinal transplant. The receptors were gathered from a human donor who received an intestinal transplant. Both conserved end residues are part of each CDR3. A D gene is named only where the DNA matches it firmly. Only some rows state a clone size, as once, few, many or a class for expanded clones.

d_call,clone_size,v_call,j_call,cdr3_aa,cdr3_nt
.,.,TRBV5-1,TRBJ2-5,CASSLWGLEEETQYF,TGCGCCAGCAGCTTGTGGGGATTGGAGGAAGAGACCCAGTACTTC
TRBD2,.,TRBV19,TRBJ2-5,CASSIGPPGGETQYF,TGTGCCAGTAGTATAGGGCCCCCGGGGGGTGAGACCCAGTACTTC
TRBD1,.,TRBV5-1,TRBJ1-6,CASSLAWTGESSPLHF,TGCGCCAGCAGCTTGGCCTGGACAGGGGAGAGTTCACCCCTCCACTTT
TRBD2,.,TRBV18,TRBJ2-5,CASSLLAGGQETQYF,TGTGCCAGCTCACTTCTAGCGGGGGGACAAGAGACCCAGTACTTC
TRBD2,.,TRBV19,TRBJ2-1,CASSISGSGHNEQFF,TGTGCCAGTAGTATCAGCGGGAGCGGCCACAATGAGCAGTTCTTC
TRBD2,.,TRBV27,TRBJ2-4,CASRGTSGRAGNIQYF,TGTGCCAGCAGGGGGACTAGCGGGAGGGCTGGAAACATTCAGTACTTC
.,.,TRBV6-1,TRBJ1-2,CASSEQSGAGYTF,TGTGCCAGCAGTGAACAAAGTGGGGCTGGCTACACCTTC
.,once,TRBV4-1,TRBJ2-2,CASHATGNTGELFF,TGCGCCAGCCATGCGACAGGAAACACCGGGGAGCTGTTTTTT
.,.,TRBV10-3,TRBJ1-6,CAISGQGINSPLHF,TGTGCCATCAGTGGCCAGGGGATCAATTCACCCCTCCACTTT
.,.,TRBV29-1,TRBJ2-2,CSAAARATGELFF,TGCAGCGCTGCCGCCAGGGCCACCGGGGAGCTGTTTTTT
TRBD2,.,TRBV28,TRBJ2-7,CASSLRAGYGYEQYF,TGTGCCAGCAGTTTAAGAGCGGGATACGGCTACGAGCAGTACTTC
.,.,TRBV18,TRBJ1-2,CASSPPSRDGGYTF,TGTGCCAGCTCACCACCGTCCAGGGATGGTGGCTACACCTTC
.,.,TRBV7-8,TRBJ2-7,CASSLGSGYEQYF,TGTGCCAGCAGCTTAGGAAGCGGTTACGAGCAGTACTTC
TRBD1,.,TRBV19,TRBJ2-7,CASTGGTGTTYEQYF,TGTGCCAGTACCGGAGGGACAGGAACCACCTACGAGCAGTACTTC
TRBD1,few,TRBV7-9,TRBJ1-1,CASSTDRDTEAFF,TGTGCCAGCAGCACCGACAGGGACACTGAAGCTTTCTTT
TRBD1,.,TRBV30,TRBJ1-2,CAWRAAGGYGYTF,TGTGCCTGGAGGGCCGCAGGGGGCTATGGCTACACCTTC
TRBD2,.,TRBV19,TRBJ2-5,CASSIGGSVVETQYF,TGTGCCAGTAGTATCGGCGGGAGTGTAGTGGAGACCCAGTACTTC
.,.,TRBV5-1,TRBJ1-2,CASSPDGNYGYTF,TGCGCCAGCAGCCCTGACGGGAACTATGGCTACACCTTC
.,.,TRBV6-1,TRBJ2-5,CASSALGRGETQYF,TGTGCCAGCAGTGCACTGGGGAGAGGAGAGACCCAGTACTTC
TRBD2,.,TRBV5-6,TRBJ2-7,CASSLGGGLFYEQYF,TGTGCCAGCAGCTTGGGCGGGGGGCTCTTCTACGAGCAGTACTTC
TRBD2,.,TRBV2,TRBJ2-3,CASSAAGGFYTQYF,TGTGCCAGCAGTGCAGCGGGGGGGTTCTATACGCAGTATTTT
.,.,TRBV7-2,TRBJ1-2,CASSAQVSYGYTF,TGTGCCAGCAGCGCACAGGTTTCCTATGGCTACACCTTC
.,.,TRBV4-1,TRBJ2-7,CASSQVVGYAYEQYF,TGCGCCAGCAGCCAAGTGGTGGGCTATGCCTACGAGCAGTACTTC
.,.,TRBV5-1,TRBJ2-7,CASSLVGAGDEQYF,TGCGCCAGCAGCTTGGTAGGGGCCGGAGACGAGCAGTACTTC
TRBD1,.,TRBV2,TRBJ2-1,CASSEQGQKMNDEQFF,TGTGCCAGCAGTGAACAGGGACAGAAAATGAACGATGAGCAGTTCTTC
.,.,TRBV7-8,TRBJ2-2,CASRLTRVNTGELFF,TGTGCCAGCAGGTTGACTAGGGTGAACACCGGGGAGCTGTTTTTT
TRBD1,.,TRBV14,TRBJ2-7,CASSHPGQGFYEQYF,TGTGCCAGCAGCCACCCGGGACAGGGGTTCTACGAGCAGTACTTC
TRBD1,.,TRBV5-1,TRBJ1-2,CASSLRTGDYGYTF,TGCGCCAGCAGCTTAAGGACAGGAGACTATGGCTACACCTTC
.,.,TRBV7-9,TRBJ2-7,CASSLAGVDYEQYF,TGTGCCAGCAGCTTAGCAGGGGTTGACTACGAGCAGTACTTC
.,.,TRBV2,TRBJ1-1,CASSGNRGITVNTEAFF,TGTGCCAGCAGCGGGAACCGAGGCATTACCGTGAACACTGAAGCTTTCTTT
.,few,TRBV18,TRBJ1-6,CASSIQGVINSPLHF,TGTGCCAGCTCTATACAGGGTGTGATCAATTCACCCCTCCACTTT
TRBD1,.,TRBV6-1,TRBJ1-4,CASRGQGVKLFF,TGTGCCAGCAGGGGACAGGGGGTGAAACTGTTTTTT
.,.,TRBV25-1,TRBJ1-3,CASSEAGSGNTIYF,TGTGCCAGCAGTGAGGCGGGCTCTGGAAACACCATATATTTT
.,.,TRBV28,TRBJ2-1,CASNPNEEVQFF,TGTGCCAGCAATCCTAACGAGGAAGTGCAGTTCTTC
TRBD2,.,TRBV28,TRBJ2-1,CASSTLRRGRDSYNEQFF,TGTGCCAGCAGTACCCTCCGGCGCGGGAGGGACTCCTACAATGAGCAGTTCTTC
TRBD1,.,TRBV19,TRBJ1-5,CASSLKTGPNQPQHF,TGTGCCAGTAGTTTAAAGACAGGGCCCAATCAGCCCCAGCATTTT
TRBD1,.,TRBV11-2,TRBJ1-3,CASSFGDSPGNTIYF,TGTGCCAGCAGCTTCGGGGACAGTCCTGGAAACACCATATATTTT
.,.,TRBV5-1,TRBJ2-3,CASSLRTAQSDTQYF,TGCGCCAGCAGCTTACGGACAGCCCAGTCAGATACGCAGTATTTT
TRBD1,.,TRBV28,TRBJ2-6,CASSYGQGRAGANVLTF,TGTGCCAGCAGCTATGGACAGGGGAGGGCTGGGGCCAACGTCCTGACTTTC
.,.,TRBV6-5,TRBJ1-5,CASSYSGREGQPQHF,TGTGCCAGCAGTTACTCGGGCAGGGAGGGCCAGCCCCAGCATTTT
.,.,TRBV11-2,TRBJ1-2,CASSLVGAGIHGYTF,TGTGCCAGCAGCTTAGTTGGGGCAGGGATACATGGCTACACCTTC
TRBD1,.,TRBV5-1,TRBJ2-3,CASSFRQGSTDTQYF,TGCGCCAGCAGCTTTAGACAGGGTAGCACAGATACGCAGTATTTT
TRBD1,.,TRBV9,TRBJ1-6,CASSAGDRYNSPLHF,TGTGCCAGCAGCGCGGGGGACAGATATAATTCACCCCTCCACTTT
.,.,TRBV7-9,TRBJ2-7,CASRQTGSSYEQYF,TGTGCCAGCAGGCAAACAGGAAGCTCCTACGAGCAGTACTTC
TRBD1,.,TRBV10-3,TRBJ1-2,CANRGAGGNYGYTF,TGTGCCAACCGAGGGGCAGGGGGCAACTATGGCTACACCTTC
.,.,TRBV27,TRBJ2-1,CASSLGHLYNEQFF,TGTGCCAGCAGTTTGGGACATCTCTACAATGAGCAGTTCTTC
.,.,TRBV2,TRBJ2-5,CASTLAGTPQETQYF,TGTGCCAGCACCCTCGCCGGGACACCCCAAGAGACCCAGTACTTC
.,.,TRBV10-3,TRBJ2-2,CAISVTDLTGELFF,TGTGCCATCAGTGTTACCGACTTAACCGGGGAGCTGTTTTTT
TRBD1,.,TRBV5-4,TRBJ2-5,CASSLGGRDRAETQYF,TGTGCCAGCAGCTTGGGGGGACGGGACAGGGCGGAGACCCAGTACTTC
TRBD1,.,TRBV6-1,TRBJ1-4,CATSTGGWANEKLFF,TGTGCCACCTCGACAGGGGGCTGGGCTAATGAAAAACTGTTTTTT